The T cell receptor beta chain described here comes from a study of beta chain features in type 1 diabetes. V dropped 4 bases and J dropped 6; count of bases not matched to a gene: 6. The V gene's germline CDR1 is SGHDT and CDR2 YYEEEE. The CDR3 length is 14 residues. Sequenced material consisted of expressed TCRB transcripts (all of the isolated RNA was reverse transcribed). Generated by immunoSEQ multiplex PCR, the TCRdb table keeps only in-frame clones and is missing some. The data show nearly 250,000 clones, around 68% seen once. Concerning this clone itself: Its specificity is not known.

General study points: Whatever favoring of shorter templates PCR might show would apply equally to patients and controls. Comparison showed that naive, central memory and Treg TCRB repertoires appeared more similar among patients than among healthy donors. Among all four CD4+ subsets, Type 1 diabetes patients had TCRB CDR3s that were moderately but significantly shorter.

The V call is TRBV5-6, the J call TRBJ2-7; the match to TRBD2 covers 11 bases. The sample consisted of naive CD4+ T cells from blood. The source is a young man in good health. CDR3 loop: CASSTVAGGSEQYF. The CDR3 nucleotides are TGTGCCAGCAGCACTGTAGCGGGAGGGTCCGAGCAGTACTTC.